Below are 19 T cell receptor beta chains sequenced from a single sample in a study of regulatory T cells in long-lasting Graves disease. Arm-PCR of CDR3 regions and iRepertoire HTBI primers were used to build TCR beta libraries. TCRdb reanalysed the multiplex PCR reads using MiXCR and keeps one entry per CDR3 protein. Of about 330,000 distinct CDR3 sequences listed, 15% to 20% are singletons. Time point indicated: newly diagnosed GD, antithyroid drugs for less than 3 months. RNA from PBMCs was the source of the TCR library. This sample was also put to use in a study of T cells in Graves' hyperthyroidism and ophthalmopathy.

Sequences were derived from peripheral blood mononuclear cells (PBMCs), sampled at new diagnosis, from a patient treated with antithyroid drugs. The receptor source for this set is a woman aged 18-35 years with Graves disease.

This clonotype was detected only a few times. The chain recombines TRBV5-6 with TRBJ1-5, with 9 positions matching TRBD1. The junction had 13 bases not matched to a gene; V was cut back by 6 bases and J by 6 bases. This CDR3 comprises 16 residues. Per the germline V gene, CDR1 is SGHDT and CDR2 is YYEEEE. CDR3 in DNA: TGTGCCAGCACCCAAAGGGACAGGGAAGTAACTCAGCCCCAGCATTTT. This gives the protein CASTQRDREVTQPQHF.

This clonotype was observed at least ten times. The rearrangement uses TRBV3-1 and TRBJ2-7; the D is unclear. CDR3 length equals 13 residues. The germline V gene encodes CDR1 LGHDT and CDR2 YNNKEL (reference sequence). The V and J ends lost 2 bases and 3 bases respectively, with 8 bases between them. The CDR3 loop reads CASSQNGHYEQYF. Here the CDR3 DNA reads TGTGCCAGCAGCCAAAACGGTCACTACGAGCAGTACTTC.

This clonotype was detected many times. The junction differs from germline at one of its ends, possibly a read error. This chain links TRBV20-1 with TRBJ2-3; TRBD2 matches at 8 bases. Germline V CDR1 and CDR2: DFQATT, SNEGSKA (reference sequence). The CDR3 is 14 residues long. The CDR3 reads CSARDASGSVTQYF. The CDR3 region has the DNA TGCAGTGCTAGAGATGCAAGCGGGAGTGTGACGCAGTATTTC.

This clonotype was picked up one time. The chain combines TRBV6-8 with TRBJ1-4, with D perhaps TRBD1 (6 bases). The CDR3 consists of 15 residues. Germline CDR1 and CDR2: MNHGY and SAAAGT. V was clipped by 6 bases and J by 3 bases, with 14 bases between them. The CDR3: CASSTEQGSNEKLFF. The CDR3 region has the DNA TGTGCCAGCAGCACCGAACAGGGTTCTAATGAAAAACTGTTTTTT.

This clonotype has ten or more counts. The chain couples TRBV5-1 to TRBJ2-7; the D gene is possibly TRBD1 (6 bases). There are 13 residues in the CDR3. The germline V and J ends were trimmed by 6 bases and 1 base, with 11 bases remaining between them. Germline assignment: CDR1 SGHRS and CDR2 YFSETQ. The CDR3 DNA follows: TGCGCCAGCAACCGGGACATATCCTACGAGCAGTACTTC. Translating it yields CASNRDISYEQYF.

The sample holds many counts of this clonotype. The CDR3 bases are TGTGCCAGCAGTGAATGGAGTGCCAAGAACACCGGGGAGCTGTTTTTT. Its protein is CASSEWSAKNTGELFF. The chain links TRBV2 to TRBJ2-2, with D uncertain. The V and J ends lost 2 bases and 1 base respectively, with 11 bases between them. Germline V gene data show CDR1 as SNHLY and CDR2 as FYNNEI. The CDR3 runs to 16 residues.

The chain is built from TRBV6-1 and TRBJ1-2, with TRBD1 matching over 9 bases. Germline CDR1 and CDR2: MNHNS and SASEGT. After removal of 5 bases from V and 5 bases from J, the junction contained 12 bases not matched to a gene. This CDR3 contains 16 residues. The CDR3 region is CASSPTGTGTKYGYTF. The CDR3 bases are TGTGCCAGCAGTCCGACCGGGACAGGGACGAAATATGGCTACACCTTC.

The sample holds many counts of this clonotype. The chain has TRBV5-5 and TRBJ1-1; D gene uncertain. This CDR3 has 13 amino acids. Germline CDR1 SGHKS, CDR2 YYEKEE (reference sequence). With 3 bases removed from V and 5 bases from J, the gap between germline ends came to 11 bases. In DNA form, the CDR3 reads TGTGCCAGCAGCTACAGCGCGGGTACTGAAGCTTTCTTT. Its protein product is CASSYSAGTEAFF.

This clonotype was counted many times. The CDR3 region is CSADSGDEGTDTQYF. CDR3 in DNA: TGCAGTGCGGATAGCGGGGATGAGGGCACAGATACGCAGTATTTT. The chain combines TRBV20-1 with TRBJ2-3; 8 positions agree with TRBD2. Germline values: CDR1 DFQATT, CDR2 SNEGSKA (reference sequence). V shed 6 bases and J 1 base; nucleotides not matched to a gene: 9. The CDR3 loop spans 15 amino acids.

This clonotype was detected ten times or more. CDR3 coding DNA: TGCAGTGCTAGCCGGCCATTAGCGGGAGGGAAACAGCCCCAGCATTTT. Translating gives CSASRPLAGGKQPQHF. The chain links TRBV20-1 to TRBJ1-5; D gene ambiguous. CDR1 DFQATT and CDR2 SNEGSKA come from the germline V gene (reference sequence). The CDR3 is made up of 16 amino acids. The ends were cut back, 3 bases at V and 7 bases at J, with 22 bases in the middle.

The chain has TRBV19 and TRBJ1-4; TRBD1 might be the D (5 bases). Germline V gene data show CDR1 as LNHDA and CDR2 as SQIVND (reference sequence). Trimming removed 3 bases from V and 4 bases from J, with 12 bases in between. This CDR3 is built from 15 residues. This CDR3 is CASSMVGALNEKLFF. In DNA form, the CDR3 reads TGTGCCAGTAGTATGGTAGGGGCTCTTAATGAAAAACTGTTTTTT.

This clonotype was recorded at least ten times. CDR3 DNA sequence: TGCAGCGCCCTTTCGGGACAGGGTCTGGGCGAGCAGTACTTC. Translated, it gives CSALSGQGLGEQYF. The chain is built from TRBV29-1 and TRBJ2-7, with 9 positions matching TRBD1. The CDR3 length is 14 residues. Germline lookup yields CDR1 SQVTM and CDR2 ANQGSEA. J lost 6 bases, V lost 7 bases, and 13 bases had no gene match.

The genes are TRBV30 and TRBJ2-1; 8 bases fit TRBD2. Trimming cost V 1 base and J 7 bases; bases outside gene matches: 9. CDR1 is GTSNPN, CDR2 SVGIG, per germline (reference sequence). The CDR3 is 15 residues long. The CDR3 region has the DNA TGTGCCTGGAGTGATGGGCTAGCGGGCGTGAATGAGCAGTTCTTC. Encoded protein: CAWSDGLAGVNEQFF.

This clonotype turned up a few times. DNA for the CDR3: TGTGCCAGCAGTTTTGGTCAGCGGTACGAGCAGTACTTC. Protein sequence: CASSFGQRYEQYF. The chain is built from TRBV12-3 or TRBV12-4 and TRBJ2-7; a possible D gene is TRBD2 (5 bases). V gave up 3 bases and J gave up 4 bases, with 10 bases separating them. The CDR3 has 13 residues.

This clonotype was counted at least ten times. The CDR3 protein is CATSRDGTSGDKQFF. The CDR3 DNA sequence: TGTGCCACCAGCAGAGACGGTACTAGCGGGGACAAGCAGTTCTTC. The chain has TRBV15 and TRBJ2-1, with 10 bases fitting TRBD2. The CDR3 has 15 amino acids. The V gene's germline CDR1 is LNHNV and CDR2 YYDKDF (reference sequence). V dropped 0 bases and J dropped 11; count of bases not matched to a gene: 7.

There are a few counts of this clonotype. V and J are TRBV2 and TRBJ2-3; 7 bases align to TRBD1. This CDR3 contains 14 residues. With V trimmed by 7 bases and J by 2 bases, 6 bases remained unmatched. Germline lookup yields CDR1 SNHLY and CDR2 FYNNEI. The CDR3 DNA is TGTGCCAGCATCGGGACAGCACCCACAGATACGCAGTATTTT. Its translation is CASIGTAPTDTQYF.

The genes are TRBV6-1 and TRBJ1-3, with D perhaps matching TRBD1 (5 bases). Germline CDR1 is MNHNS and CDR2 is SASEGT. The V end lost 3 bases, the J end lost 2 bases, and 5 bases lay between the germline ends. The CDR3 contains 13 residues. In nucleotides, the CDR3 is TGTGCCAGCAGTGACAGGGCTGGAAACACCATATATTTT. Translation: CASSDRAGNTIYF.

This clonotype showed up many times. The V gene is TRBV6-1, the J gene TRBJ2-7; TRBD1 matches at 8 bases. After removal of 6 bases from V and 6 bases from J, the junction contained 7 bases not matched to a gene. This CDR3 is built from 13 residues. The germline CDR1 and CDR2 sequences are MNHNS and SASEGT. This chain's CDR3 is CASSRDRPSEQYF. The CDR3 DNA is TGTGCCAGCAGCAGGGACAGGCCAAGCGAGCAGTACTTC.

To note about this clonotype: This clone may be a read error of a much larger clone one base away. The V call is TRBV5-1, the J call TRBJ2-5; D unresolved. The germline gives CDR1 SGHRS, CDR2 YFSETQ. The CDR3 contains 15 residues. The CDR3 loop reads CASSLGVQSQETRYF. In nucleotides, the CDR3 is TGCGCCAGCAGCTTGGGGGTCCAGTCCCAAGAGACCCGGTACTTC. The variable domain in full, with the rest retrieved from reference TRBV5-1 and TRBJ2-5, is KAGVTQTPRYLIKTRGQQVTLSCSPISGHRSVSWYQQTPGQGLQFLFEYFSETQRNKGNFPGRFSGRQFSNSRSEMNVSTLELGDSALYLCASSLGVQSQETRYFGPGTRLLVL.